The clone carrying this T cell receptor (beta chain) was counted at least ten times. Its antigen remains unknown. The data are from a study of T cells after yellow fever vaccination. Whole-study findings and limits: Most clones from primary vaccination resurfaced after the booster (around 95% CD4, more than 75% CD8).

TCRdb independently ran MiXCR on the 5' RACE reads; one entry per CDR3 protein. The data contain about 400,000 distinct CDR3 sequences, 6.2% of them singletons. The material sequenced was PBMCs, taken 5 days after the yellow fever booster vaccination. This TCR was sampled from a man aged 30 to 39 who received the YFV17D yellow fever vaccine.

DNA for the CDR3: TGCGCCTCCCGCCTGGGCGTTCCCAATGAGCAGTTCTTC. It is translated as CASRLGVPNEQFF. This chain joins TRBV5-1 and TRBJ2-1; D gene ambiguous. V gave up 10 bases and J gave up 6 bases, with 17 bases separating them. The CDR3 sequence is 13 residues long. Germline CDR1 SGHRS, CDR2 YFSETQ.